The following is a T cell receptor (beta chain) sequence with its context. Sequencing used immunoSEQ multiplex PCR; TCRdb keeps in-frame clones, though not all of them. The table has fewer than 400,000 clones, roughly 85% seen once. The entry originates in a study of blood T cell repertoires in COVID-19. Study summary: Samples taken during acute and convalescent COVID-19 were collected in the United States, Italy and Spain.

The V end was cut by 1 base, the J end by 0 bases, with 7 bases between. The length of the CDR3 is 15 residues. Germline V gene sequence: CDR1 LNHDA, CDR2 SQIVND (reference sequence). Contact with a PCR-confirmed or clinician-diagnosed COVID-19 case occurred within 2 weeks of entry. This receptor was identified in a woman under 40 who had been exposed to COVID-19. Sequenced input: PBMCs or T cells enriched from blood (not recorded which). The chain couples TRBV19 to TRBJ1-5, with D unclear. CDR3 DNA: TGTGCCAGTAGTATAGCAGGTTATAGCAATCAGCCCCAGCATTTT. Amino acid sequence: CASSIAGYSNQPQHF. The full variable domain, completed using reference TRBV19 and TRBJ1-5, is DGGITQSPKYLFRKEGQNVTLSCEQNLNHDAMYWYRQDPGQGLRLIYYSQIVNDFQKGDIAEGYSVSREKKESFPLTVTSAQKNPTAFYLCASSIAGYSNQPQHFGDGTRLSIL.